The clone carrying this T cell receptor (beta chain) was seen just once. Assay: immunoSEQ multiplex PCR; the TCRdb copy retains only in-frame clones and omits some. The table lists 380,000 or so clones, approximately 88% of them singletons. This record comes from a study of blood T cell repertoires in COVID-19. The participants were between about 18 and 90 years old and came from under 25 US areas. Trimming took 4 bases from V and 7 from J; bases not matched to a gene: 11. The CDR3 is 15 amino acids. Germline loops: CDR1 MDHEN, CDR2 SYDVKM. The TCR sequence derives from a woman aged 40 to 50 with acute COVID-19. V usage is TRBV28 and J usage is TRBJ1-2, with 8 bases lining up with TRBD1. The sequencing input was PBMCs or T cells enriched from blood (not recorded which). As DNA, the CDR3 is TGTGCCAGCAGTTCTCTCCGGACAGGGTTATTTGGCTACACCTTC. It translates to CASSSLRTGLFGYTF.